These T cell receptor beta chains were read from a single sample in a study of vaccination and CD4 T cells after COVID-19. Their antigens remain unidentified. Each CDR3 protein gets one entry after TCRdb re-called the PCR reads with MiXCR. The data hold around 12,000 distinct CDR3 sequences, with 40% to 50% observed a single time. Sequencing used CD4+ T cells from blood, cultured in vitro. The receptors were sampled from a human donor who had recovered from COVID-19. CDR3s include the opening cysteine and the closing phenylalanine or tryptophan. Fields, in order: D gene, V gene, J gene, clone size, CDR3 DNA, CDR3 protein. The D gene is left open where the match is weak. Not every row has a clone size; where given, it reads once, few, many or a size class.

TRBD1,TRBV6-1,TRBJ1-3,NA,TGTGCCAGCATCCCAGGGTCAGGGGGGGCTGGTGGAAACACCATATATTTT,CASIPGSGGAGGNTIYF
NA,TRBV6-2/TRBV6-3,TRBJ2-7,NA,TGTGCCAGCAGTTACCCAACCGTAGGTTCCTACGAGCAGTACTTC,CASSYPTVGSYEQYF
TRBD1,TRBV6-2/TRBV6-3,TRBJ2-5,NA,TGTGCCAGCAGGACAGGGAGCGAGACCCAGTACTTC,CASRTGSETQYF
TRBD1,TRBV6-1,TRBJ1-5,NA,TGTGCCAGCAGGCAACAGGGGGCCCTTAGCAATCAGCCCCAGCATTTT,CASRQQGALSNQPQHF
NA,TRBV11-2,TRBJ2-3,NA,TGTGCCAGCAGCTTAGTACCAGATACGCAGTATTTT,CASSLVPDTQYF
NA,TRBV6-5,TRBJ1-1,few,TGTGCCAGCAGTTACGGGATGAACACTGAAGCTTTCTTT,CASSYGMNTEAFF
NA,TRBV5-1,TRBJ1-5,NA,TGCGCCAGCAGCTTGGGTGTGAGGGAAAGCAATCAGCCCCAGCATTTT,CASSLGVRESNQPQHF
NA,TRBV7-9,TRBJ1-4,NA,TGTGCCAGCAGCCCCCCCAACAGGCCTCTACCTGGGGCTAATGAAAAACTGTTTTTT,CASSPPNRPLPGANEKLFF
TRBD1,TRBV5-1,TRBJ1-2,NA,TGCGCCAGCAGCGCCGGGACAGGATTAGCTAACTATGGCTACACCTTC,CASSAGTGLANYGYTF
TRBD1,TRBV11-2,TRBJ1-1,NA,TGTGCCAGCACCTTGGACAGGGCAGAAGCTTTCTTT,CASTLDRAEAFF
NA,TRBV27,TRBJ1-5,NA,TGTGCCAGCAGTTCCCGTCGCTCGGGCAACAATCAGCCCCAGCATTTT,CASSSRRSGNNQPQHF
NA,TRBV11-1,TRBJ2-1,NA,TGTGCCAGCAGCCACGTTACTTTCAACAATGAGCAGTTCTTC,CASSHVTFNNEQFF
NA,TRBV28,TRBJ2-1,few,TGTGCCAGCAGTTTAGACAGTTACAATGAGCAGTTCTTC,CASSLDSYNEQFF
TRBD2,TRBV7-9,TRBJ2-2,NA,TGTGCCAGCAGCCACCCGGGGGGCGGGGAGCTGTTTTTT,CASSHPGGGELFF
TRBD2,TRBV11-2,TRBJ2-5,few,TGTGCCAGCAGCTTCACGATGACTAGCGGGAGGGAAGAGACCCAGTACTTC,CASSFTMTSGREETQYF
NA,TRBV18,TRBJ1-2,medium-sized,TGTGCCAGCTCCCATTACCTTAGTAGCGACTATGGCTACACCTTC,CASSHYLSSDYGYTF